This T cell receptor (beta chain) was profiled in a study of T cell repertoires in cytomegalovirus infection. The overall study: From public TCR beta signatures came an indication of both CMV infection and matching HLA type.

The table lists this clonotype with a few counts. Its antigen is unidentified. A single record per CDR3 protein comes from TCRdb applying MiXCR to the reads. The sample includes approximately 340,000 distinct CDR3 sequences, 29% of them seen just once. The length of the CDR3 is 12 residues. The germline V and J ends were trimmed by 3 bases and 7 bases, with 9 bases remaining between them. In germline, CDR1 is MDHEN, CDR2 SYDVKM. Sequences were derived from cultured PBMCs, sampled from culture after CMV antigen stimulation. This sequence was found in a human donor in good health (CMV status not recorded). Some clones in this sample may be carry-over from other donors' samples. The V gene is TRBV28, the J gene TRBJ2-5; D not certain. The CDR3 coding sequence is TGTGCCAGCAGTTTTCGGATCGGGACCCAGTACTTC. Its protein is CASSFRIGTQYF.